Detailed here is one T cell receptor beta chain. Its target is unknown. Germline CDR1 is SNHLY and CDR2 is FYNNEI. The CDR3 spans 15 residues. V dropped 8 bases and J dropped 3; count of bases not matched to a gene: 9. This sample is drawn from a study of radiotherapy plus CTLA-4 blockade in lung cancer. The wider study: Objective responses occurred in 18% of patients; about 34% had disease control. General study results and limits: Clones derived from tumor TCRs expanded in blood after radiotherapy plus ipilimumab.

Only in-frame clones appear in the TCRdb table, and some are missing; sequencing was by immunoSEQ multiplex PCR. The table shows 75,000 to 80,000 clones, with 85% to 90% occurring only once. This sample comprised peripheral blood, obtained from a patient treated with radiotherapy plus ipilimumab. This clonotype originated in a human donor with non-small cell lung cancer who had stable disease on radiotherapy plus ipilimumab. The rearrangement links TRBV2 to TRBJ2-2, with 7 bases lining up with TRBD1. The CDR3 nucleotides read TGTGCCAGCGCGAGGGGACAGAGCCACACCGGGGAGCTGTTTTTT. Amino acids: CASARGQSHTGELFF.